The present T cell receptor beta chain was sequenced within a study of blood T cells in healthy people across ages. This clonotype came up a few times. There are 14 residues in the CDR3. The V gene's germline CDR1 is MNHNS and CDR2 SASEGT. V shed 8 bases and J shed 0 bases, with 12 bases lying between them. Through a sample-barcoded 5' primer and a J-beta primer mix, a second PCR was run for roughly 6 to 11 cycles. TCRdb re-derived calls from the 5' RACE reads in MiXCR, one entry per CDR3 protein. The data show about a million distinct CDR3 sequences, more than 30% seen once. This TCR derives from a man between 18 and 35 years old in good health. The sequenced material came from blood. V is TRBV6-1 and J is TRBJ2-3; a weak D match, TRBD1 (5 bases). The chain's CDR3 is CASLGAMSTDTQYF. DNA of the CDR3: TGTGCCAGCCTTGGGGCGATGAGCACAGATACGCAGTATTTT.